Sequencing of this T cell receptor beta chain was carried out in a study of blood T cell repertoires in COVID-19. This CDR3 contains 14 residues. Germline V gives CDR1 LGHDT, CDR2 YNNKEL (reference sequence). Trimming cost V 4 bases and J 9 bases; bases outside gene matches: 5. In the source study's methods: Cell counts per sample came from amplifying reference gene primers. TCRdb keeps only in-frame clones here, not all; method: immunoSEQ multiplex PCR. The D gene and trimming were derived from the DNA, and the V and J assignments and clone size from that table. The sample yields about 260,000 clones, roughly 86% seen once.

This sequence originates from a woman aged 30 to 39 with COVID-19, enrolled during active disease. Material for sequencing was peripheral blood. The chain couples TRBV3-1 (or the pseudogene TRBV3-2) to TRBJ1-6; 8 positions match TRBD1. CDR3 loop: CASSLKTGVSPLHF. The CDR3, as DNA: TGTGCCAGCAGCCTAAAGACAGGGGTTTCACCCCTCCACTTT.